The 24 T cell receptor beta chains given below trace back to one sample, sequenced in a study of blood T cell repertoires in COVID-19. The repertoire was sequenced with immunoSEQ multiplex PCR; TCRdb's copy has only in-frame clones and lacks some. The profile shows about 78,000 clones, more than 80% of them singletons. Sequenced sample: peripheral blood. The source is a woman aged 80 or over with acute or convalescent COVID-19.

The rearrangement links TRBV15 to TRBJ1-3; D is ambiguous. Germline CDR1 reads LNHNV; CDR2 reads YYDKDF (reference sequence). The CDR3 spans 14 residues. V lost 1 base to trimming and J lost 4 bases, with 8 bases between them. In nucleotides, the CDR3 is TGTGCCACCAGCAGAGGAGGGCAAGGAAACACCATATATTTT. It specifies CATSRGGQGNTIYF.

The CDR3 sequence is CASSHGGEKLFF. In DNA, the CDR3 is TGTGCCAGCAGCCACGGAGGGGAAAAACTGTTTTTT. The chain links TRBV6-6 to TRBJ1-4; D unclear. Germline V lookup: CDR1 MNHNY, CDR2 SVGAGI (reference sequence). The CDR3 runs 12 residues. V lost 6 bases, J lost 8 bases, and 10 bases lay in between.

CDR3: CASSYDGLQETQYF. In DNA form, the CDR3 reads TGTGCCAGCAGTTATGACGGACTCCAAGAGACCCAGTACTTC. The genes are TRBV6-5 and TRBJ2-5; possibly TRBD2 for D (5 bases). V lost 3 bases and J lost 1, with 9 bases in between. This CDR3 region has 14 residues. Germline CDR1 is MNHEY and CDR2 is SVGAGI.

The chain couples TRBV18 to TRBJ1-1, with a tentative D call TRBD1 (5 bases). The CDR3 is 13 amino acids. The germline CDR1 and CDR2 sequences are KGHSH and LQKENI. Trimming took 9 bases from V and 2 from J, leaving 13 bases between them. The CDR3 DNA reads TGTGCCAGTTCCGTTGGGACTAACACTGAAGCTTTCTTT. Its protein is CASSVGTNTEAFF.

The chain joins TRBV28 to TRBJ1-2; 11 bases align to TRBD1. The CDR3 is 14 amino acids. Germline V gene sequence: CDR1 MDHEN, CDR2 SYDVKM. J lost 7 bases, V lost 5 bases, and 6 bases had no gene match. CDR3 nucleotides: TGTGCCAGCAGTCTCGGGACAGGGGGGAGTGGCTACACCTTC. It yields the protein CASSLGTGGSGYTF.

This rearrangement joins TRBV7-3 to TRBJ1-2; 9 bases align to TRBD1. Per germline, CDR1 SGHTA and CDR2 FQGTGA. This CDR3 is 18 amino acids long. The J segment lost 6 bases and the V segment lost 4 bases, leaving 18 bases of the junction unmatched. DNA of the CDR3: TGTGCCAGCAGCTCCAACCTGAACAGGGACAGGGATCCCGATGGCTACACCTTC. Translating it yields CASSSNLNRDRDPDGYTF.

The CDR3 coding sequence is TGCGCCAGCCAGACTAGCGGGAGACCCTACAATGAGCAGTTCTTC. It codes for CASQTSGRPYNEQFF. The chain employs TRBV5-1 and TRBJ2-1; 12 bases line up with TRBD2. This CDR3 is 15 amino acids long. J lost 2 bases, V lost 7 bases, and 4 bases had no gene match. Per germline, CDR1 SGHRS and CDR2 YFSETQ.

The chain combines TRBV7-9 with TRBJ2-5; 9 nucleotides align to TRBD2. CDR1 is SEHNR, CDR2 FQNEAQ, per germline (reference sequence). The CDR3 contains 15 residues. V shed 5 bases, J shed 3 bases, and the junction held 7 bases outside the gene matches. In DNA form, the CDR3 reads TGTGCCAGCAGCCCGCAGCGGGGGGCTGAAGAGACCCAGTACTTC. This gives the protein CASSPQRGAEETQYF.

V usage is TRBV18 and J usage is TRBJ2-3; the D is unclear. V was cut by 6 bases and J by 4 bases, with 11 bases left in between. CDR1 is KGHSH and CDR2 is LQKENI in the germline V gene. CDR3 length: 13 amino acids. CDR3 coding DNA: TGTGCCAGCTCCGAGTCCGCGGCAGATACGCAGTATTTT. This sequence encodes CASSESAADTQYF.

The chain is built from TRBV7-3 and TRBJ2-1, with a possible D match to TRBD2 (5 bases). Trimming cost V 5 bases and J 10 bases, with 15 bases left between them. Germline V gene data show CDR1 as SGHTA and CDR2 as FQGTGA. There are 13 residues in the CDR3. The DNA of the CDR3 is TGTGCCAGCAGCGGGCCTGGAGCGGTCGAGCAGTTCTTC. Its protein is CASSGPGAVEQFF.

The rearrangement joins TRBV18 to TRBJ1-1; 9 bases map to TRBD1. V lost 3 bases to trimming and J lost 4 bases; unmatched junction nucleotides: 6. CDR3 length: 15 amino acids. From germline, CDR1 is KGHSH and CDR2 LQKENI. The CDR3 spells CASSPRQGDVTEAFF. The CDR3 DNA follows: TGTGCCAGCTCACCGCGACAGGGGGATGTCACTGAAGCTTTCTTT.

The V gene is TRBV5-1, the J gene TRBJ2-5; TRBD2 matches at 11 bases. Germline V CDR1 and CDR2: SGHRS, YFSETQ. This CDR3 spans 16 amino acids. Trimming at V came to 4 bases and at J to 4 bases, leaving 9 bases not matched to a gene. As DNA, the CDR3 is TGCGCCAGCAGCACCGGGACTAGCGGAAGGACAGAGACCCAGTACTTC. Its translation is CASSTGTSGRTETQYF.

The chain carries TRBV7-3 and TRBJ2-1; 12 bases line up with TRBD2. The trim removed 5 bases at V and 8 bases at J, leaving 7 bases unmatched. The CDR3 extends over 15 amino acids. Per germline, CDR1 SGHTA and CDR2 FQGTGA. This chain's CDR3 is CASSLTSGSSYEQFF. In DNA form, the CDR3 reads TGTGCCAGCAGCCTGACTAGCGGGAGTAGCTATGAGCAGTTCTTC.

This chain uses TRBV9 with TRBJ2-5; 8 positions agree with TRBD2. With 4 bases clipped from V and 3 bases from J, the junction kept 11 bases outside the gene matches. The CDR3 sequence is 16 residues long. Germline V gene data show CDR1 as SGDLS and CDR2 as YYNGEE. CDR3 sequence reads: CASSLFSGGPEETQYF. The CDR3 region has the DNA TGTGCCAGCAGCCTCTTCTCGGGGGGGCCGGAAGAGACCCAGTACTTC.

This clone was counted a single time. The sample contains more than one DNA sequence encoding this CDR3. This chain uses TRBV5-1 with TRBJ1-2; 10 nucleotides match TRBD1. This CDR3 contains 14 residues. Trimming removed 2 bases from V and 3 bases from J; junction bases left unmatched: 1. The germline V gene has CDR1 SGHRS and CDR2 YFSETQ. CDR3 nucleotides: TGCGCCAGCAGCTTAGGACAGGGGGACTATGGCTACACCTTC. Translated: CASSLGQGDYGYTF.

This chain joins TRBV18 and TRBJ2-5, with 8 nucleotides matching TRBD2. Germline trimming cut 0 bases from V and 4 bases from J; bases unmatched to any gene: 7. In germline, CDR1 is KGHSH, CDR2 LQKENI. This CDR3 contains 16 residues. The CDR3 loop is CASSPPSGGAGETQYF. For the CDR3, the DNA is TGTGCCAGCTCACCACCGTCCGGGGGGGCAGGAGAGACCCAGTACTTC. The full variable domain, in which reference TRBV18 and TRBJ2-5 provide the parts outside the CDR3, is NAGVMQNPRHLVRRRGQEARLRCSPMKGHSHVYWYRQLPEEGLKFMVYLQKENIIDESGMPKERFSAEFPKEGPSILRIQQVVRGDSAAYFCASSPPSGGAGETQYFGPGTRLLVL.

This clone has just one count. The chain carries TRBV7-2 and TRBJ2-7, with 7 bases aligning to TRBD1. V shed 6 bases and J 7 bases; nucleotides not matched to a gene: 12. The CDR3 loop spans 14 amino acids. Germline V gene lookup returns CDR1 SGHTA and CDR2 FQGNSA. The CDR3 sequence: CASSSRQGKGEQYF. In DNA form, the CDR3 reads TGTGCCAGCAGTTCCCGACAGGGAAAAGGGGAGCAGTACTTC.

This clone was detected only a few times. This rearrangement joins TRBV9 to TRBJ2-5, with 7 positions matching TRBD2. This CDR3 has 16 residues. In germline, CDR1 is SGDLS, CDR2 YYNGEE. Germline trimming cut 0 bases from V and 2 bases from J; bases unmatched to any gene: 7. The CDR3 DNA is TGTGCCAGCAGCGTAGCTACAATGGGACTACAAGAGACCCAGTACTTC. Translating it yields CASSVATMGLQETQYF.

This clone appeared a single time. The rearrangement uses TRBV25-1 and TRBJ2-4; 7 positions agree with TRBD2. The CDR3 sequence is 14 residues long. Germline values: CDR1 MGHDK, CDR2 SYGVNS. Trimming removed 5 bases from V and 6 bases from J; junction bases left unmatched: 7. CDR3 nucleotide sequence: TGTGCCAGCAGTTCTGCGGGAGAAGGAAACATTCAGTACTTC. It yields the protein CASSSAGEGNIQYF. The variable domain in full, completed from reference TRBV25-1 and TRBJ2-4, reads EADIYQTPRYLVIGTGKKITLECSQTMGHDKMYWYQQDPGMELHLIHYSYGVNSTEKGDLSSESTVSRIRTEHFPLTLESARPSHTSQYLCASSSAGEGNIQYFGAGTRLSVL.

This chain joins TRBV5-1 and TRBJ2-5; TRBD2 might be the D (5 bases). The V and J ends lost 0 bases and 2 bases respectively, with 14 bases between them. CDR3 length: 16 residues. The germline V gene has CDR1 SGHRS and CDR2 YFSETQ. The CDR3 region is CASSLGSLLAQETQYF. The CDR3 coding sequence is TGCGCCAGCAGCTTGGGTTCTCTGCTAGCTCAAGAGACCCAGTACTTC.

CDR3 nucleotides: TGTGCCAGCGTCCAGGGGTATCGGTACGAGCAGTACTTC. Protein: CASVQGYRYEQYF. The rearrangement joins TRBV6-5 to TRBJ2-7; the D gene is possibly TRBD1 (6 bases). The germline V gene has CDR1 MNHEY and CDR2 SVGAGI. V gave up 8 bases and J gave up 4 bases, with 15 bases separating them. CDR3 length: 13 residues.

The chain is built from TRBV3-1 (or the pseudogene TRBV3-2) and TRBJ1-1; D remains ambiguous. V was pared by 7 bases and J by 0 bases, with 15 bases between. This CDR3 is built from 15 residues. CDR1 is LGHDT and CDR2 is YNNKEL in the germline V gene (reference sequence). CDR3 coding DNA: TGTGCCAGCACGCTACGGGGAGCACTGAACACTGAAGCTTTCTTT. Residues: CASTLRGALNTEAFF.

The count of this clone is one. V usage is TRBV7-9 and J usage is TRBJ1-1, with TRBD1 matching 9 bases. With 5 bases clipped from V and 0 bases from J, the junction kept 7 bases outside the gene matches. CDR3 size: 16 residues. Germline CDR1 reads SEHNR; CDR2 reads FQNEAQ (reference sequence). CDR3 nucleotides: TGTGCCAGCAGCAGGACAGGGGCCGGTCTGAACACTGAAGCTTTCTTT. Protein product: CASSRTGAGLNTEAFF.

J is TRBJ1-6 and V is TRBV3-1 (or the pseudogene TRBV3-2); D is possibly TRBD1 (5 bases). Trimming removed 4 bases at V and 8 bases at J, with 9 bases between. Germline CDR1 and CDR2: LGHDT and YNNKEL (reference sequence). The CDR3 has 13 residues. Here the CDR3 reads CASSLGGDSPLHF. In nucleotides, the CDR3 is TGTGCCAGCAGCCTTGGAGGGGATTCACCCCTCCACTTT.